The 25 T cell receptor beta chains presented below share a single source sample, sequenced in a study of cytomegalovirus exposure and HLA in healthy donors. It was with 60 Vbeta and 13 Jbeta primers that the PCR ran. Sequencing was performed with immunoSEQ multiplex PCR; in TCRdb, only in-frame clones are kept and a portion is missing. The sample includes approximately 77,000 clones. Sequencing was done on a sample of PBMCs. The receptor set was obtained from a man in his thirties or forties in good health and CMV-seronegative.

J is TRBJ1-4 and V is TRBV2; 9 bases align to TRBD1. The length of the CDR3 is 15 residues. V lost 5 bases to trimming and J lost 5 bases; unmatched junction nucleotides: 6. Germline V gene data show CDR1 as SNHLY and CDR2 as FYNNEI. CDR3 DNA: TGTGCCAGCAGTAGAACAGGGGGCGAGAATGAAAAACTGTTTTTT. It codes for CASSRTGGENEKLFF.

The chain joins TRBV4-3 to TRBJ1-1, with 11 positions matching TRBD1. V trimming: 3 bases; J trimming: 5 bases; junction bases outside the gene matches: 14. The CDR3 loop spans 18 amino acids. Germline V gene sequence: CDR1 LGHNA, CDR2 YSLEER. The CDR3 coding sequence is TGCGCCAGCAGCCAGGCTAGACGGACAGGGGGCGAGGATACTGAAGCTTTCTTT. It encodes CASSQARRTGGEDTEAFF.

The CDR3 loop reads CASSHQGGRTVQYF. The CDR3 DNA is TGCGCCAGCAGCCACCAGGGGGGCAGGACGGTGCAGTACTTC. J is TRBJ2-7 and V is TRBV4-3; perhaps TRBD1 as D (7 bases). V lost 3 bases and J lost 9, with 18 bases in between. The CDR3 contains 14 residues. Germline V gene data show CDR1 as LGHNA and CDR2 as YSLEER.

CDR3 DNA sequence: TGCGCCAGCAGCCATCGGGATACGCAGTATTTT. It codes for CASSHRDTQYF. The rearrangement joins TRBV4-1 to TRBJ2-3; D is ambiguous. There are 11 residues in the CDR3. Trimming left V 3 bases short and J 6 bases short, with 4 bases between. Germline V gives CDR1 MGHRA, CDR2 YSYEKL.

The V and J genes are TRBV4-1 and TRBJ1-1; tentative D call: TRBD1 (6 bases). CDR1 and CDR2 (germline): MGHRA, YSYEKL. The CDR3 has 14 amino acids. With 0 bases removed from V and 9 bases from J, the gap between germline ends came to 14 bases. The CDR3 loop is CASSQDGQTSQAFF. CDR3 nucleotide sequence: TGCGCCAGCAGCCAAGATGGACAGACGTCCCAAGCTTTCTTT.

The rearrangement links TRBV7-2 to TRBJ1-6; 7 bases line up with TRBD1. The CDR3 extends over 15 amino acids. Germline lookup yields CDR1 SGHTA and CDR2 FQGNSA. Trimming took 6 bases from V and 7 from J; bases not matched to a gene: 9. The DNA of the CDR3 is TGTGCCAGCAGTAGACAGGGTTTGTGGAATTCACCCCTCCACTTT. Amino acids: CASSRQGLWNSPLHF. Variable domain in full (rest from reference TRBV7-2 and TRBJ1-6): GAGVSQSPSNKVTEKGKDVELRCDPISGHTALYWYRQSLGQGLEFLIYFQGNSAPDKSGLPSDRFSAERTGGSVSTLTIQRTQQEDSAVYLCASSRQGLWNSPLHFGNGTRLTVT.

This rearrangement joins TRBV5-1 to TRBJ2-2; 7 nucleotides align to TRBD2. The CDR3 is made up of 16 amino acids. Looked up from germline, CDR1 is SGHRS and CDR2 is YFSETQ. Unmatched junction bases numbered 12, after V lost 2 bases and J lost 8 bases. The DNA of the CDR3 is TGCGCCAGCAGCTTATCCGGGACTACCTTGGAAGGGGAGCTGTTTTTT. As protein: CASSLSGTTLEGELFF.

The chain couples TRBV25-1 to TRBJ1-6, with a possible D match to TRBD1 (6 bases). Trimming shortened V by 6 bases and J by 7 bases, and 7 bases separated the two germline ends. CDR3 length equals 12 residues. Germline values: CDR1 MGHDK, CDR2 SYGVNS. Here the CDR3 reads CASRGTNSPLHF. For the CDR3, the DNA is TGTGCCAGCAGGGGGACAAATTCACCCCTCCACTTT. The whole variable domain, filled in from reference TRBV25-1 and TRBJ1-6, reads EADIYQTPRYLVIGTGKKITLECSQTMGHDKMYWYQQDPGMELHLIHYSYGVNSTEKGDLSSESTVSRIRTEHFPLTLESARPSHTSQYLCASRGTNSPLHFGNGTRLTVT.

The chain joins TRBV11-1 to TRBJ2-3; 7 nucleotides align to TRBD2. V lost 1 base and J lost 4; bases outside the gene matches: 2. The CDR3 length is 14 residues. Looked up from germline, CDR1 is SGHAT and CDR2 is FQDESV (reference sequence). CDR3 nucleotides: TGTGCCAGCAGCTTAGGACGGGAGGCAGATACGCAGTATTTT. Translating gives CASSLGREADTQYF. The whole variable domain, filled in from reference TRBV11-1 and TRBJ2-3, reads EAEVAQSPRYKITEKSQAVAFWCDPISGHATLYWYRQILGQGPELLVQFQDESVVDDSQLPKDRFSAERLKGVDSTLKIQPAELGDSAMYLCASSLGREADTQYFGPGTRLTVL.

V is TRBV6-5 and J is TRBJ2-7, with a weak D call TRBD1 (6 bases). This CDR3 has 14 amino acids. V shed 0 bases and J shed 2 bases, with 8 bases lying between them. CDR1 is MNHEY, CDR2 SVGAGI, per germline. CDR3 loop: CASSYSGQTYEQYF. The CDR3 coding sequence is TGTGCCAGCAGTTACTCAGGACAGACCTACGAGCAGTACTTC.

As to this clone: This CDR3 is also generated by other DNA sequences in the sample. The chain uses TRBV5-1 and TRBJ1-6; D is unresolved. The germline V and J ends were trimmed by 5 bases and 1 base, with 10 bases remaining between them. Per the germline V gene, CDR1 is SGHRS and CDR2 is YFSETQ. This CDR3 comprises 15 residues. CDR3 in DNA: TGCGCCAGCAGGCCCCGAGAGTCCTATAATTCACCCCTCCACTTT. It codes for CASRPRESYNSPLHF.

CDR3: CASSFPREGGTDTQYF. DNA for the CDR3: TGTGCCAGCAGCTTCCCCAGGGAGGGAGGCACAGATACGCAGTATTTT. The chain combines TRBV11-2 with TRBJ2-3, with 7 bases fitting TRBD2. V gave up 3 bases and J gave up 1 base; unmatched junction bases: 7. This CDR3 comprises 16 residues. Germline lookup yields CDR1 SGHAT and CDR2 FQNNGV.

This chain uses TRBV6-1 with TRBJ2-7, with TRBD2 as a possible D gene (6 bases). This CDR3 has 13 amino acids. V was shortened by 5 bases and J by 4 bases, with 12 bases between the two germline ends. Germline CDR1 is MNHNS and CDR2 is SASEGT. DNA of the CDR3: TGTGCCAGCAGTTTATCGGGGGTATACGAGCAGTACTTC. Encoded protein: CASSLSGVYEQYF.

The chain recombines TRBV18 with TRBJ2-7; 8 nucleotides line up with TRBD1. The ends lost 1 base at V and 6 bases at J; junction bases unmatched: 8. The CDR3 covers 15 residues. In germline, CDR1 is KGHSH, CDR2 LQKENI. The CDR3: CASSPLNRDRPEQYF. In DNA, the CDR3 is TGTGCCAGCTCACCACTTAACCGGGACAGGCCCGAGCAGTACTTC.

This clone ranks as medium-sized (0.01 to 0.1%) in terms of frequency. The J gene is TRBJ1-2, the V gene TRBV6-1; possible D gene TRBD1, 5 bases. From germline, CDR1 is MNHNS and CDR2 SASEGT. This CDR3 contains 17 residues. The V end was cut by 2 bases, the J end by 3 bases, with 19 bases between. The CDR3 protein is CASSEFRRGIGDYGYTF. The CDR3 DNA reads TGTGCCAGCAGTGAATTCAGGCGGGGAATAGGGGACTATGGCTACACCTTC.

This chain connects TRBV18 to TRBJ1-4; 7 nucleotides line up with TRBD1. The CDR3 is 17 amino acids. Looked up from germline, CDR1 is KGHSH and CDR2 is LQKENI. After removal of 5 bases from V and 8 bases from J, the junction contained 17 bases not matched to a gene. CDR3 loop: CASSSDRVGHLGEKLFF. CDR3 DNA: TGTGCCAGCTCATCCGACAGGGTGGGACACCTGGGGGAAAAACTGTTTTTT.

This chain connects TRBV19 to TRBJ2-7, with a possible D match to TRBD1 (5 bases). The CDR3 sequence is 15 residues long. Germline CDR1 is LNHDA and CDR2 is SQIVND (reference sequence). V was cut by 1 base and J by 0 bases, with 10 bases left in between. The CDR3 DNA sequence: TGTGCCAGTAGTATAGGCGCGACAGTCTCCTACGAGCAGTACTTC. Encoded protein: CASSIGATVSYEQYF.

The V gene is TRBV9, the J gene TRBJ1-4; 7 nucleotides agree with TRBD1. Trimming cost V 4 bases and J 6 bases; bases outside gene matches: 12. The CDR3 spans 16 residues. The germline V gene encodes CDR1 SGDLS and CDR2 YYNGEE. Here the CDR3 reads CASSPPAGRGDEKLFF. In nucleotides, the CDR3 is TGTGCCAGCAGCCCCCCGGCGGGCAGGGGGGATGAAAAACTGTTTTTT.

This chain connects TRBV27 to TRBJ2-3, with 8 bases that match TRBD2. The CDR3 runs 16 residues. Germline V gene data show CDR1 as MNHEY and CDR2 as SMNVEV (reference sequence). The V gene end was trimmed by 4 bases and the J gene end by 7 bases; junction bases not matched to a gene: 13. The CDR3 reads CASSSTHSGSGNTQYF. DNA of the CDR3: TGTGCCAGCAGTTCCACCCACAGCGGGAGTGGGAATACGCAGTATTTT.

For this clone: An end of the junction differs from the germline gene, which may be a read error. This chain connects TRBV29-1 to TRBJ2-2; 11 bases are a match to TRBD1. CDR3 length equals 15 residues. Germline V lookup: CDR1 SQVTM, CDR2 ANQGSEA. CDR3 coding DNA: TGCAGCGTTAAAGAGGGACAGGGGGACGCCGGGGAGCTGTTTTTT. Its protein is CSVKEGQGDAGELFF.

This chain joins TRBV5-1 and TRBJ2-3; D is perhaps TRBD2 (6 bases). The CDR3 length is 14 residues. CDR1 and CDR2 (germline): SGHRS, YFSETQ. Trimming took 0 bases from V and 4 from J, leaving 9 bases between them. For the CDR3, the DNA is TGCGCCAGCAGCTTGGCCTGGGGGGCAGATACGCAGTATTTT. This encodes CASSLAWGADTQYF. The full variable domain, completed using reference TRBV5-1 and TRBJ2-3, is KAGVTQTPRYLIKTRGQQVTLSCSPISGHRSVSWYQQTPGQGLQFLFEYFSETQRNKGNFPGRFSGRQFSNSRSEMNVSTLELGDSALYLCASSLAWGADTQYFGPGTRLTVL.

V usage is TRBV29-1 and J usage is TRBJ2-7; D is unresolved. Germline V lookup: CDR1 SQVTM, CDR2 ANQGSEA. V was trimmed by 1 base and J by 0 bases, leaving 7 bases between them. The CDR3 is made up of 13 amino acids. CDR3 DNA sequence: TGCAGCGTTGAAGCGAGGTCCTCCTACGAGCAGTACTTC. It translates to CSVEARSSYEQYF.

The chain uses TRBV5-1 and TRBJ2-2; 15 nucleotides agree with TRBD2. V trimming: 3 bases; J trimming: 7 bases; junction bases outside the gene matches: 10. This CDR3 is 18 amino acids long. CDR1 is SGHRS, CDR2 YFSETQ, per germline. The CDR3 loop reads CASSSRWTSGGGHGELFF. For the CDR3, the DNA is TGCGCCAGCAGCTCCCGTTGGACTAGCGGGGGGGGACACGGGGAGCTGTTTTTT.

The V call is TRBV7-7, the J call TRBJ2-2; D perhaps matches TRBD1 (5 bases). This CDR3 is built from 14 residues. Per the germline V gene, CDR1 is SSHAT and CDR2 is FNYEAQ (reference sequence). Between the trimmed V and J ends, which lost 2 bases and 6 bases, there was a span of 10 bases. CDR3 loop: CASSLFQGPGELFF. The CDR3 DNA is TGTGCCAGCAGCTTATTTCAGGGCCCCGGGGAGCTGTTTTTT.

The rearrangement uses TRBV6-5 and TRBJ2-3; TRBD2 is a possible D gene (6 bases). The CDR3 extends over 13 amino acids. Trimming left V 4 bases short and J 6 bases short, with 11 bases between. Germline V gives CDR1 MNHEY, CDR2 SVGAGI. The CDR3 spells CASSLADGDTQYF. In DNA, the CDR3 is TGTGCCAGCAGTTTAGCGGACGGGGATACGCAGTATTTT.